Each of the 7 T cell receptor beta chains below was sequenced from the same sample in a study. Tregs were sorted as CD4+CD25+CD127-/low cells. TCRdb re-called the 5' RACE reads with MiXCR, one entry per CDR3 protein. Of over 45,000 distinct CDR3 sequences in the sample, roughly 25% were seen once. The sequenced sample was tumor-infiltrating Tregs sorted from the breast tumor. All receptors derive from a female donor with breast cancer.

This clonotype came up a few times. The gene calls are TRBV7-2 and TRBJ2-1; 13 nucleotides align to TRBD2. This CDR3 has 16 residues. Unmatched junction bases numbered 8, after V lost 5 bases and J lost 7 bases. The germline V gene has CDR1 SGHTA and CDR2 FQGNSA. As DNA, the CDR3 is TGTGCCAGCAGCCTCCCGCGGGGACTAGCGGGAAATGAGCAGTTCTTC. It translates to CASSLPRGLAGNEQFF. Using reference TRBV7-2 and TRBJ2-1 for the parts outside the CDR3, the full variable domain is GAGVSQSPSNKVTEKGKDVELRCDPISGHTALYWYRQSLGQGLEFLIYFQGNSAPDKSGLPSDRFSAERTGGSVSTLTIQRTQQEDSAVYLCASSLPRGLAGNEQFFGPGTRLTVL.

This clonotype was observed many times. The chain employs TRBV3-1 and TRBJ2-6, with D maybe TRBD1 (6 bases). The V and J ends lost 1 base and 0 bases respectively, with 22 bases between them. Germline CDR1 reads LGHDT; CDR2 reads YNNKEL (reference sequence). CDR3 length equals 21 residues. The CDR3 protein is CASSQVMDSVPGVSGANVLTF. For the CDR3, the DNA is TGTGCCAGCAGCCAAGTGATGGACAGCGTTCCCGGGGTCTCTGGGGCCAACGTCCTGACTTTC.

This clonotype was counted a single time. The chain recombines TRBV7-2 with TRBJ2-5; 8 nucleotides line up with TRBD2. This CDR3 spans 16 amino acids. Trimming removed 5 bases from V and 5 bases from J; junction bases left unmatched: 13. Germline assignment: CDR1 SGHTA and CDR2 FQGNSA. CDR3 residues: CASSPLGAGAGETQYF. DNA of the CDR3: TGTGCCAGCAGCCCATTGGGAGCGGGAGCGGGGGAGACCCAGTACTTC.

Concerning this clonotype: Since the CDR3 does not end with the conserved phenylalanine or tryptophan, this likely comes from a read error. The J gene is TRBJ2-1, the V gene TRBV28, with D uncertain. CDR3 length: 13 residues. Deletions cut 5 bases from V and 6 bases from J, with 11 bases between. Germline-derived CDR1 and CDR2 are MDHEN and SYDVKM. CDR3 sequence (DNA): TGTGCCAGCAGTCCCGAGCATCTCAATGAGCAGTTCTCC. Translated, it gives CASSPEHLNEQFS.

This clonotype was seen ten or more times. The V gene is TRBV6-5, the J gene TRBJ2-7; TRBD2 aligns across 7 bases. The CDR3 runs to 13 residues. Germline V gene sequence: CDR1 MNHEY, CDR2 SVGAGI. J gave up 3 bases and V 6 bases, and 5 bases lay outside the gene matches. The CDR3 region is CASRLGLGYEQYF. CDR3 coding DNA: TGTGCCAGCAGACTTGGACTAGGCTACGAGCAGTACTTC.

This clonotype was counted ten times or more. The DNA for the CDR3 is TGCGCCAGCAGCTTGGGTCTCCGAGGTCCCTACAATGAGCAGTTCTTC. This gives the protein CASSLGLRGPYNEQFF. The chain joins TRBV5-1 to TRBJ2-1; D unclear. Germline loops: CDR1 SGHRS, CDR2 YFSETQ. The V gene lost 0 bases and the J gene lost 2 bases, with 12 bases spanning the gap. The CDR3 runs to 16 residues.

This clonotype was counted at least ten times. The rearrangement uses TRBV6-6 and TRBJ1-5, with a tentative D call TRBD1 (6 bases). The CDR3 consists of 14 residues. V was shortened by 10 bases and J by 2 bases, with 15 bases between the two germline ends. Germline V CDR1 and CDR2: MNHNY, SVGAGI (reference sequence). The CDR3 region has the DNA TGTGCCACCGCGGACAGCGGGGGCAATCAGCCCCAGCATTTT. It encodes CATADSGGNQPQHF.